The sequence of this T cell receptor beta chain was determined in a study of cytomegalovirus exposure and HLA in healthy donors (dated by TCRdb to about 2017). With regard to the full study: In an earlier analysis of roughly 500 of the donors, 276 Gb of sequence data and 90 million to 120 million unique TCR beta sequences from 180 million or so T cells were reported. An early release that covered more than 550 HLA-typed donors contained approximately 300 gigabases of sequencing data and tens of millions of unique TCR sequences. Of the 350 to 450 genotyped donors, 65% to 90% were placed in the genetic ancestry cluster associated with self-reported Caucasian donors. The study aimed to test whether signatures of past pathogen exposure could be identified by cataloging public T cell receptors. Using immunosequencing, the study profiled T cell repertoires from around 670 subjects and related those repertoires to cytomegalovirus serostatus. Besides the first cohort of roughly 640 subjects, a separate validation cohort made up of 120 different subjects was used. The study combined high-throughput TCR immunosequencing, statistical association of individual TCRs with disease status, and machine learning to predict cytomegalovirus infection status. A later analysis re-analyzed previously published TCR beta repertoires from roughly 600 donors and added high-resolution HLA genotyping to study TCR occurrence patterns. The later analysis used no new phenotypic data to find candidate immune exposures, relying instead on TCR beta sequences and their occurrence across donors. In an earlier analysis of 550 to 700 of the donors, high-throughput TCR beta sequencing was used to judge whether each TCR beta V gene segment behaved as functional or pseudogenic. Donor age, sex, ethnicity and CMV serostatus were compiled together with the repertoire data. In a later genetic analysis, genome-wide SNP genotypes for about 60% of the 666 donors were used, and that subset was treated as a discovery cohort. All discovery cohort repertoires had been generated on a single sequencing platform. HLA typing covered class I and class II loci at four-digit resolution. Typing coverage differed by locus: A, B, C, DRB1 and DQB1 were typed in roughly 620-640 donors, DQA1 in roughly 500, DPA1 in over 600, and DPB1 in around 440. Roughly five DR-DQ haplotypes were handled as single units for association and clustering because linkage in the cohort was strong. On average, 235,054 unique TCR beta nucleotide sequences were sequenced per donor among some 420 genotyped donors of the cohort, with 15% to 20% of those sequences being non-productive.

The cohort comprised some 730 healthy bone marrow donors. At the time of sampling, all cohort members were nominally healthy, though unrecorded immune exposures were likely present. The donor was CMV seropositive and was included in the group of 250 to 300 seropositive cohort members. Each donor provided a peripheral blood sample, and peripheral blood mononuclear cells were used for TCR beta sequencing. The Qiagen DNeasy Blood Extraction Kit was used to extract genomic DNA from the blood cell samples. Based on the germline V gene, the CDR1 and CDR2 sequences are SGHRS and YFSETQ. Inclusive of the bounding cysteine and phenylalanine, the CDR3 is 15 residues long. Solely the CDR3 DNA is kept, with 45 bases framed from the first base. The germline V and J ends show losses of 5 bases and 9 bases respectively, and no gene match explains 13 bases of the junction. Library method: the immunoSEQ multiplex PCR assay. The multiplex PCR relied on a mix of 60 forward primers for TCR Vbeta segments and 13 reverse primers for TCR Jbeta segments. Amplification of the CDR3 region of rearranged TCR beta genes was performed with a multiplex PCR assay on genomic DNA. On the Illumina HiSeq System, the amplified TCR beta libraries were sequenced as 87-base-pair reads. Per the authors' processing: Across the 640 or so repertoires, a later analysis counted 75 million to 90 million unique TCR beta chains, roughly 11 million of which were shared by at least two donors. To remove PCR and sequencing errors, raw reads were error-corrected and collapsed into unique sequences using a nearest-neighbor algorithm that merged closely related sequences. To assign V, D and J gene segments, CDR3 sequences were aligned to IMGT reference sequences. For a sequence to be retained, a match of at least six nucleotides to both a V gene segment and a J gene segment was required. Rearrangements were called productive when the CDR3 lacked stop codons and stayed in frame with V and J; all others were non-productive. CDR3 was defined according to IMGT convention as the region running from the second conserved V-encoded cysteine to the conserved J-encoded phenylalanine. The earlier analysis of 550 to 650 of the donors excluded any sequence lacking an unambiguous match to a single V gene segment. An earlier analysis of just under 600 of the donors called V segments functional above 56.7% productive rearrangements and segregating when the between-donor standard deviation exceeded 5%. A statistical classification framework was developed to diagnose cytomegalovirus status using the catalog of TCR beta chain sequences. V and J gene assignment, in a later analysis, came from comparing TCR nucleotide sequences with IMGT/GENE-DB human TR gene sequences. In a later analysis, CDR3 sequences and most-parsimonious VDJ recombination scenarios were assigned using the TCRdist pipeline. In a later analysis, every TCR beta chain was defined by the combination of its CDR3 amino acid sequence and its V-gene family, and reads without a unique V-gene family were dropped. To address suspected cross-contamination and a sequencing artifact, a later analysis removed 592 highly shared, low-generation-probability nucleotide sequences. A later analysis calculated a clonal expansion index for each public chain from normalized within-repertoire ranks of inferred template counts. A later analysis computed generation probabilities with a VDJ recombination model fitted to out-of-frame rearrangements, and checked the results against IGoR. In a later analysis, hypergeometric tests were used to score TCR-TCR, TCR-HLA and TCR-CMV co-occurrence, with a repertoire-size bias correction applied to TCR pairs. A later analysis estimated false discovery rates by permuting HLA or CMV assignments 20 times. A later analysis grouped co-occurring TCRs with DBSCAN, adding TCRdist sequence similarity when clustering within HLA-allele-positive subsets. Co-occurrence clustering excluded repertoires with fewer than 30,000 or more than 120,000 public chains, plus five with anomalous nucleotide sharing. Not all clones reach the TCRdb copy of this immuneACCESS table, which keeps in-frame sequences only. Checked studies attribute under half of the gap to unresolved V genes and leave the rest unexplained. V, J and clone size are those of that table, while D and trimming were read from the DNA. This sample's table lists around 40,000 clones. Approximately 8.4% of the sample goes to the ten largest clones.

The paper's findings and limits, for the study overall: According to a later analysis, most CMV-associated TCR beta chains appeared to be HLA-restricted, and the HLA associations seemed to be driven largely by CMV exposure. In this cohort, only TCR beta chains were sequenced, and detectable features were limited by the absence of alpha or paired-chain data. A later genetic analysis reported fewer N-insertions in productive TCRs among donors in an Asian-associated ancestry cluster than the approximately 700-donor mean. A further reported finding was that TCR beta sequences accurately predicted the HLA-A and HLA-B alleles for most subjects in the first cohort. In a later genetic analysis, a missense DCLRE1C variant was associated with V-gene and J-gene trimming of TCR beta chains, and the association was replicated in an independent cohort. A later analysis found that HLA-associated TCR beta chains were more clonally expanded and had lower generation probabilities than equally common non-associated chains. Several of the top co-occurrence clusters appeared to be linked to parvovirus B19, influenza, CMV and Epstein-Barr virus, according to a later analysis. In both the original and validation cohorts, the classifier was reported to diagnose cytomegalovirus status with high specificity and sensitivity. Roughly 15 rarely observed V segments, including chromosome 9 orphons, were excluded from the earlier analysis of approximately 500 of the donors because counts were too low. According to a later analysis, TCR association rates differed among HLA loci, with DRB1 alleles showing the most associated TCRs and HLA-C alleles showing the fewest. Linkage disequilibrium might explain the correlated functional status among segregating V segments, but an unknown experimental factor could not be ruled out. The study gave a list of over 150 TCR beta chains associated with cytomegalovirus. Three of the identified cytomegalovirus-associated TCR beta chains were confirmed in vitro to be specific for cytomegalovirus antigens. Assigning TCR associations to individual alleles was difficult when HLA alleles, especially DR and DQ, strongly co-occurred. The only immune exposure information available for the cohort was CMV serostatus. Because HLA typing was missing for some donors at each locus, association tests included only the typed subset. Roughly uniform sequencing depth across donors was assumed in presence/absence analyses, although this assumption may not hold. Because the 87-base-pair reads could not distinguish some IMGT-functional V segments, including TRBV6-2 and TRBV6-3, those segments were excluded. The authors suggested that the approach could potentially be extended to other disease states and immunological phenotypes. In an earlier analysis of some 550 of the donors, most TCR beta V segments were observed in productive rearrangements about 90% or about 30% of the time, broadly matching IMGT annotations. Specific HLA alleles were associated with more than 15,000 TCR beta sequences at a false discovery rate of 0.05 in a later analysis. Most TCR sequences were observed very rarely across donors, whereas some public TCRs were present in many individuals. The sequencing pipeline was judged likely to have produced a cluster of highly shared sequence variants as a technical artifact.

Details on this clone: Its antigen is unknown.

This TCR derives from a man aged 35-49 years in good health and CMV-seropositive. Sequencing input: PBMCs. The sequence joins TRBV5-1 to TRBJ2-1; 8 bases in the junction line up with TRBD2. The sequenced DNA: TGCGCCAGCAGGACGGGAGCGGGAGCTTTGGGTGAGCAGTTCTTC. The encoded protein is CASRTGAGALGEQFF.